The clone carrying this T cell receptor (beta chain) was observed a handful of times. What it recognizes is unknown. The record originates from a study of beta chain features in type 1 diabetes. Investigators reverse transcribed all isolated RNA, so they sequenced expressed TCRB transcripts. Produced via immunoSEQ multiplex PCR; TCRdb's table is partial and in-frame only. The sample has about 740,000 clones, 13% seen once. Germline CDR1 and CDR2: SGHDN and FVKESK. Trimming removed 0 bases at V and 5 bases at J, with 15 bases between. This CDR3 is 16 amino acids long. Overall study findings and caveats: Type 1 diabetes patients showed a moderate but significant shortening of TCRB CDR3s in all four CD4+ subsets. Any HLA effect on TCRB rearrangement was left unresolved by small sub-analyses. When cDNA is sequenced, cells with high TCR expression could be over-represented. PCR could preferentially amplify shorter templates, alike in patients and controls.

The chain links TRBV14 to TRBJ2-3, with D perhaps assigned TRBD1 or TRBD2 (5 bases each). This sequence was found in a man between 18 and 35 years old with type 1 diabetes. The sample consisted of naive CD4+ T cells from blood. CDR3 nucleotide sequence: TGTGCCAGCAGCCAAGATATGAGGGGTCCCATAGATACGCAGTATTTT. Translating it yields CASSQDMRGPIDTQYF. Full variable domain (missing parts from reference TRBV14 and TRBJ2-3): EAGVTQFPSHSVIEKGQTVTLRCDPISGHDNLYWYRRVMGKEIKFLLHFVKESKQDESGMPNNRFLAERTGGTYSTLKVQPAELEDSGVYFCASSQDMRGPIDTQYFGPGTRLTVL.